The 27 T cell receptor beta chains below were found in one sample sequenced in a study of cytomegalovirus exposure and HLA in healthy donors. The PCR employed 60 Vbeta primers together with 13 Jbeta primers. Assay used: immunoSEQ multiplex PCR; TCRdb lists only in-frame clones, some missing. Of about 140,000 clones listed, around 86% are singletons. The specimen was PBMCs. Source of these receptors: a young woman in good health and CMV-seronegative.

The chain joins TRBV6-1 to TRBJ1-5; 7 positions agree with TRBD1. V lost 2 bases and J lost 10; bases outside the gene matches: 8. The CDR3 is 14 amino acids. Germline V gene lookup returns CDR1 MNHNS and CDR2 SASEGT. The CDR3 protein is CASSERQGGQPQHF. CDR3 bases: TGTGCCAGCAGTGAACGGCAGGGGGGCCAACCCCAGCATTTT.

The chain employs TRBV5-1 and TRBJ2-3, with TRBD2 matching over 8 bases. Germline CDR1 reads SGHRS; CDR2 reads YFSETQ. The V segment lost 0 bases and the J segment 3 bases; nucleotides outside the gene matches: 3. The CDR3 sequence is 15 residues long. The DNA for the CDR3 is TGCGCCAGCAGCTTGGAAGGCGGGGGGACAGATACGCAGTATTTT. Translated, it gives CASSLEGGGTDTQYF. The full variable domain, rest sourced from reference TRBV5-1 and TRBJ2-3, is KAGVTQTPRYLIKTRGQQVTLSCSPISGHRSVSWYQQTPGQGLQFLFEYFSETQRNKGNFPGRFSGRQFSNSRSEMNVSTLELGDSALYLCASSLEGGGTDTQYFGPGTRLTVL.

The count of this clone is one. This chain joins TRBV9 and TRBJ2-1; tentatively, D is TRBD2 (5 bases). V gave up 0 bases and J gave up 7 bases, with 14 bases separating them. The CDR3 extends over 15 amino acids. From germline, CDR1 is SGDLS and CDR2 YYNGEE. The CDR3: CASSVGELALNEQFF. Here the CDR3 DNA reads TGTGCCAGCAGCGTAGGGGAGCTCGCTTTGAATGAGCAGTTCTTC.

In its sample, this clone was seen a few times. The V call is TRBV4-1, the J call TRBJ2-7; 7 nucleotides line up with TRBD2. This CDR3 contains 13 residues. The V segment lost 3 bases and the J segment 2 bases; nucleotides outside the gene matches: 1. Per the germline V gene, CDR1 is MGHRA and CDR2 is YSYEKL. The CDR3 loop is CASSHGTTYEQYF. The CDR3 nucleotides read TGCGCCAGCAGCCACGGGACTACCTACGAGCAGTACTTC.

The chain couples TRBV28 to TRBJ2-5; D might be TRBD1 (6 bases). The germline V gene encodes CDR1 MDHEN and CDR2 SYDVKM. The CDR3 covers 15 residues. The V end lost 3 bases, the J end lost 0 bases, and 11 bases lay between the germline ends. DNA of the CDR3: TGTGCCAGCAGTTTGTCCGGGACATACCAAGAGACCCAGTACTTC. Protein sequence: CASSLSGTYQETQYF. The whole variable domain, filled in from reference TRBV28 and TRBJ2-5, reads DVKVTQSSRYLVKRTGEKVFLECVQDMDHENMFWYRQDPGLGLRLIYFSYDVKMKEKGDIPEGYSVSREKKERFSLILESASTNQTSMYLCASSLSGTYQETQYFGPGTRLLVL.

The chain couples TRBV11-2 to TRBJ1-1; D remains ambiguous. The CDR3 runs 11 residues. V lost 4 bases and J lost 6, with 6 bases in between. Germline CDR1 reads SGHAT; CDR2 reads FQNNGV. The CDR3 sequence is CASSSGPEAFF. The DNA of the CDR3 is TGTGCCAGCAGCTCTGGCCCTGAAGCTTTCTTT.

The chain links TRBV30 to TRBJ2-3, with a tentative D call TRBD2 (6 bases). Germline V gene sequence: CDR1 GTSNPN, CDR2 SVGIG (reference sequence). V was cut by 1 base and J by 8 bases, with 10 bases left in between. The CDR3 has 12 amino acids. The CDR3 DNA reads TGTGCCTGGAGTGCGGTGGGGGGTACGCAGTATTTT. Translated, it gives CAWSAVGGTQYF.

V usage is TRBV19 and J usage is TRBJ1-2; TRBD1 agrees at 7 bases. Losses at the gene ends were 4 bases for V and 8 bases for J; bases not matched to a gene: 4. The CDR3 consists of 12 residues. Germline CDR1 LNHDA, CDR2 SQIVND (reference sequence). In DNA form, the CDR3 reads TGTGCCAGTAGTACGACAGGGAACGGCTACACCTTC. It encodes CASSTTGNGYTF. The full variable domain, in which reference TRBV19 and TRBJ1-2 provide the parts outside the CDR3, is DGGITQSPKYLFRKEGQNVTLSCEQNLNHDAMYWYRQDPGQGLRLIYYSQIVNDFQKGDIAEGYSVSREKKESFPLTVTSAQKNPTAFYLCASSTTGNGYTFGSGTRLTVV.

The chain has TRBV18 and TRBJ1-2, with 8 bases aligning to TRBD1. Germline V gene data show CDR1 as KGHSH and CDR2 as LQKENI. V was clipped by 6 bases and J by 5 bases; unmatched bases: 5. The CDR3 length is 13 residues. DNA for the CDR3: TGTGCCAGCTCCCATGGACAGGGTTATGGCTACACCTTC. Translation gives CASSHGQGYGYTF.

This chain uses TRBV30 with TRBJ2-3, with 7 bases aligning to TRBD1. Trimming cost V 8 bases and J 1 base; bases outside gene matches: 12. The germline CDR1 and CDR2 sequences are GTSNPN and SVGIG (reference sequence). The CDR3 length is 15 residues. The CDR3 here is CASRGTADRTDTQYF. CDR3 in DNA: TGTGCCAGCCGAGGGACAGCCGACCGCACAGATACGCAGTATTTT.

This sequence joins TRBV11-3 and TRBJ2-1, with TRBD2 matching 8 bases. V was clipped by 5 bases and J by 5 bases; unmatched bases: 5. The CDR3 totals 14 residues. Germline lookup yields CDR1 SGHNT and CDR2 YENEEA. The CDR3 region has the DNA TGTGCCAGCAGCCACACTAGCGGCCACAATGAGCAGTTCTTC. Its translation is CASSHTSGHNEQFF. The full variable domain, completed using reference TRBV11-3 and TRBJ2-1, is EAGVVQSPRYKIIEKKQPVAFWCNPISGHNTLYWYLQNLGQGPELLIRYENEEAVDDSQLPKDRFSAERLKGVDSTLKIQPAELGDSAVYLCASSHTSGHNEQFFGPGTRLTVL.

The V and J genes are TRBV7-8 and TRBJ2-1; 13 bases line up with TRBD2. The V and J ends lost 5 bases and 7 bases, in that order; junction bases with no gene match: 8. This CDR3 spans 16 amino acids. From germline, CDR1 is SGHVS and CDR2 FQNEAQ. CDR3 in DNA: TGTGCCAGCAGCCCCGGACTAGCGGGAGTGGGTAATGAGCAGTTCTTC. Protein sequence: CASSPGLAGVGNEQFF.

This clone was detected once. The chain is built from TRBV29-1 and TRBJ2-7; 9 positions match TRBD1. J was trimmed by 5 bases and V by 8 bases; bases with no gene match: 10. The CDR3 has 13 residues. CDR1 and CDR2 (germline): SQVTM, ANQGSEA. Here the CDR3 reads CSITGTGPHEQYF. The CDR3 DNA sequence: TGCAGCATTACCGGGACAGGGCCCCACGAGCAGTACTTC.

The chain couples TRBV2 to TRBJ1-1, with D tentatively TRBD1 (6 bases). V was cut by 3 bases and J by 1 base, with 12 bases left in between. Germline V gives CDR1 SNHLY, CDR2 FYNNEI. The length of the CDR3 is 15 residues. CDR3 sequence: CASSDLGQANTEAFF. As DNA, the CDR3 is TGTGCCAGCAGTGATTTGGGACAAGCGAACACTGAAGCTTTCTTT. Filled out from reference TRBV2 and TRBJ1-1, the complete variable domain reads EPEVTQTPSHQVTQMGQEVILRCVPISNHLYFYWYRQILGQKVEFLVSFYNNEISEKSEIFDDQFSVERPDGSNFTLKIRSTKLEDSAMYFCASSDLGQANTEAFFGQGTRLTVV.

The chain is built from TRBV7-3 and TRBJ2-5; D is possibly TRBD1 (6 bases). Between the trimmed V and J ends, which lost 1 base and 4 bases, there was a span of 13 bases. The CDR3 runs 15 residues. CDR1 is SGHTA, CDR2 FQGTGA, per germline. CDR3: CASSLMGAEGETQYF. DNA of the CDR3: TGTGCCAGCAGCTTAATGGGGGCGGAAGGAGAGACCCAGTACTTC.

This chain connects TRBV28 to TRBJ1-3; D ambiguous. CDR1 and CDR2 (germline): MDHEN, SYDVKM. CDR3 length: 15 residues. Trimming cost V 7 bases and J 9 bases, with 22 bases left between them. Here the CDR3 reads CASTLGGSAGGTIYF. As DNA, the CDR3 is TGTGCCAGCACCTTGGGAGGGTCCGCCGGTGGCACCATATATTTT. Full variable domain (missing parts from reference TRBV28 and TRBJ1-3): DVKVTQSSRYLVKRTGEKVFLECVQDMDHENMFWYRQDPGLGLRLIYFSYDVKMKEKGDIPEGYSVSREKKERFSLILESASTNQTSMYLCASTLGGSAGGTIYFGEGSWLTVV.

The rearrangement joins TRBV19 to TRBJ1-4; 7 positions match TRBD1. The junction had 6 bases not matched to a gene; V was cut back by 3 bases and J by 5 bases. This CDR3 region has 15 residues. Per germline, CDR1 LNHDA and CDR2 SQIVND (reference sequence). This CDR3 reads CASSITGTENEKLFF. The CDR3 DNA follows: TGTGCCAGTAGTATCACCGGGACAGAGAATGAAAAACTGTTTTTT.

The V and J genes are TRBV2 and TRBJ2-1; 11 bases line up with TRBD2. With V trimmed by 4 bases and J by 6 bases, 2 bases remained unmatched. The CDR3 runs 14 residues. Looked up from germline, CDR1 is SNHLY and CDR2 is FYNNEI. The CDR3 protein is CASSGGLAGNEQFF. Here the CDR3 DNA reads TGTGCCAGCAGTGGAGGACTAGCGGGCAATGAGCAGTTCTTC.

The chain links TRBV28 to TRBJ1-1, with a tentative D call TRBD1 (5 bases). Per the germline V gene, CDR1 is MDHEN and CDR2 is SYDVKM. The CDR3 is made up of 16 amino acids. V was pared by 4 bases and J by 0 bases, with 15 bases between. The CDR3 protein is CASSSRQSRMNTEAFF. In DNA form, the CDR3 reads TGTGCCAGCAGTTCCAGACAGAGCCGGATGAACACTGAAGCTTTCTTT.

The chain carries TRBV7-9 and TRBJ2-7; D perhaps matches TRBD1 (6 bases). The CDR3 has 16 residues. Trimming removed 3 bases from V and 2 bases from J, with 17 bases in between. Germline V CDR1 and CDR2: SEHNR, FQNEAQ (reference sequence). As DNA, the CDR3 is TGTGCCAGCAGCTTCCTTAGGGGGACACTACCCTACGAGCAGTACTTC. The encoded protein is CASSFLRGTLPYEQYF.

The V gene is TRBV30, the J gene TRBJ2-7; D possibly corresponds to TRBD1 (5 bases). Germline V CDR1 and CDR2: GTSNPN, SVGIG (reference sequence). Deletions cut 0 bases from V and 1 base from J, with 16 bases between. This CDR3 spans 16 amino acids. The CDR3 reads CAWSVLGAKGSYEQYF. The CDR3 DNA follows: TGTGCCTGGAGTGTACTTGGGGCGAAGGGATCCTACGAGCAGTACTTC.

The rearrangement joins TRBV20-1 to TRBJ1-1, with no clear D. The CDR3 totals 11 residues. Between the trimmed V and J ends, which lost 4 bases and 5 bases, there was a span of 8 bases. Germline CDR1 DFQATT, CDR2 SNEGSKA (reference sequence). The CDR3 is CSATQWTEAFF. CDR3 DNA: TGCAGTGCTACACAGTGGACTGAAGCTTTCTTT.

The chain carries TRBV9 and TRBJ1-1, with 8 bases identical to TRBD1. Trimming at V came to 0 bases and at J to 0 bases, leaving 10 bases not matched to a gene. CDR1 and CDR2 (germline): SGDLS, YYNGEE. This CDR3 region has 18 residues. The CDR3 reads CASSVDSGQGGMNTEAFF. The CDR3 DNA sequence: TGTGCCAGCAGCGTAGATTCAGGACAGGGAGGTATGAACACTGAAGCTTTCTTT.

This clone was recorded a few times. The chain carries TRBV4-3 and TRBJ2-6; D possibly corresponds to TRBD2 (5 bases). The CDR3 totals 17 residues. Germline V lookup: CDR1 LGHNA, CDR2 YSLEER. V lost 0 bases and J 0 bases, leaving 9 bases between the germline ends. The CDR3 protein is CASSQEPTSSGANVLTF. In DNA form, the CDR3 reads TGCGCCAGCAGCCAAGAGCCTACTAGCTCTGGGGCCAACGTCCTGACTTTC.

The chain recombines TRBV19 with TRBJ2-5; 7 positions match TRBD1. The CDR3 length is 15 residues. Germline V gives CDR1 LNHDA, CDR2 SQIVND (reference sequence). The V segment lost 6 bases and the J segment 4 bases; nucleotides outside the gene matches: 11. CDR3 protein: CASSSLTGSRETQYF. The DNA for the CDR3 is TGTGCCAGTAGCAGCCTGACAGGGTCCAGAGAGACCCAGTACTTC. The full variable domain, completed using reference TRBV19 and TRBJ2-5, is DGGITQSPKYLFRKEGQNVTLSCEQNLNHDAMYWYRQDPGQGLRLIYYSQIVNDFQKGDIAEGYSVSREKKESFPLTVTSAQKNPTAFYLCASSSLTGSRETQYFGPGTRLLVL.

This chain joins TRBV19 and TRBJ1-4; D gene uncertain. The CDR3 is 14 residues long. Germline loops: CDR1 LNHDA, CDR2 SQIVND (reference sequence). The V gene lost 4 bases and the J gene lost 4 bases, with 10 bases spanning the gap. The CDR3 coding sequence is TGTGCCAGTAGTAGCCAGGTCCTTAATGAAAAACTGTTTTTT. Amino acids: CASSSQVLNEKLFF.

The genes are TRBV7-2 and TRBJ2-7, with 10 bases that match TRBD1. Germline values: CDR1 SGHTA, CDR2 FQGNSA. The CDR3 spans 15 residues. Trimming at V came to 4 bases and at J to 7 bases, leaving 10 bases not matched to a gene. CDR3 nucleotides: TGTGCCAGCAGCTGGGACAGGGGCCAGCTGGGTGAGCAGTACTTC. It yields the protein CASSWDRGQLGEQYF.